This entry lists 3 T cell receptor beta chains sequenced from one sample in a study of cytomegalovirus exposure and HLA in healthy donors (dated by TCRdb to about 2017). The protocol used for the library was the immunoSEQ multiplex PCR assay. The table was pulled from immuneACCESS by TCRdb, which kept in-frame rearrangements only. Such tables lose some clones; where checked, under half of the loss comes from unresolved V genes, and the rest has no known cause. Present in this sample are approximately 120,000 clones, around nine tenths of which were seen just once. The top ten clones comprise about 2% of the sample. Sequencing used PBMCs. The receptors originated from a woman between 18 and 29 years old in good health and CMV-seronegative.

V gene TRBV28 combines with J gene TRBJ1-4, with TRBD1 matching over 8 bases. CDR3 length equals 15 residues. Germline assignment: CDR1 MDHEN and CDR2 SYDVKM. Trimming took 4 bases from V and 7 from J; bases not matched to a gene: 8. CDR3: CASSSTTGEREKLFF. The DNA for the CDR3 is TGTGCCAGCAGTTCCACGACAGGGGAGCGTGAAAAACTGTTTTTT.

This clone has a single count. The J gene is TRBJ1-5, the V gene TRBV6-5; D unresolved. The CDR3 has 13 amino acids. Germline V gene data show CDR1 as MNHEY and CDR2 as SVGAGI. Between the trimmed V and J ends, which lost 7 bases and 4 bases, there was a span of 11 bases. DNA of the CDR3: TGTGCCAGCAATCCGGGTATGAATCAGCCCCAGCATTTT. It yields the protein CASNPGMNQPQHF.

This chain uses TRBV5-6 with TRBJ1-4, with 7 bases identical to TRBD1. The CDR3 is 14 residues long. Germline values: CDR1 SGHDT, CDR2 YYEEEE. J gave up 6 bases and V 5 bases, and 7 bases lay outside the gene matches. The DNA of the CDR3 is TGTGCCAGCAGTTCGGGACAGATTCATGAAAAACTGTTTTTT. Translated: CASSSGQIHEKLFF. The full variable domain, completed using reference TRBV5-6 and TRBJ1-4, is DAGVTQSPTHLIKTRGQQVTLRCSPKSGHDTVSWYQQALGQGPQFIFQYYEEEERQRGNFPDRFSGHQFPNYSSELNVNALLLGDSALYLCASSSGQIHEKLFFGSGTQLSVL.